Given below is one T cell receptor (beta chain) in context. Antigen specificity is unknown. Sequencing was performed with immunoSEQ multiplex PCR; in TCRdb, only in-frame clones are kept and a portion is missing. The sample has 150,000 to 200,000 clones, around 82% seen once. These data originate in a study of cytomegalovirus exposure and HLA in healthy donors. As for the study in general: The same platform as the roughly 670 first-cohort repertoires was used for the 120 or so validation repertoires, a later analysis reported. Study results and limitations: Rarity marked most TCR sequences, yet some public TCRs occurred in many donors.

This receptor was taken from a man under 40 in good health and CMV-seropositive. Sequencing used PBMCs.

CDR3 region: CASSLWRNSYEQYF. CDR3 coding DNA: TGTGCCAGCAGCTTGTGGCGGAACTCCTACGAGCAGTACTTC. The chain has TRBV5-4 and TRBJ2-7; D is ambiguous. The germline gives CDR1 SGHNT, CDR2 YYREEE (reference sequence). The CDR3 contains 14 residues. Trimming left V 1 base short and J 0 bases short, with 8 bases between.